The 26 T cell receptor beta chains below all came from one sample that was sequenced in a study of cytomegalovirus exposure and HLA in healthy donors. Researchers ran the PCR with 60 Vbeta and 13 Jbeta primers. Using immunoSEQ multiplex PCR, the repertoire was profiled, and TCRdb retains in-frame clones only, with some absent. The table shows roughly 190,000 clones, with 81% occurring only once. The sequencing input was PBMCs. The receptors derive from a man aged 35 to 55 in good health and CMV-seropositive.

This chain links TRBV18 with TRBJ1-2; 7 positions agree with TRBD1. Germline assignment: CDR1 KGHSH and CDR2 LQKENI. Trimming took 3 bases from V and 3 from J; bases not matched to a gene: 10. This CDR3 comprises 16 residues. The chain's CDR3 is CASSPFLVGTDYGYTF. CDR3 bases: TGTGCCAGCTCACCTTTCTTGGTCGGGACAGACTATGGCTACACCTTC.

A few counts support this clone. The rearrangement joins TRBV6-1 to TRBJ2-7; TRBD2 aligns across 9 bases. The CDR3 runs 15 residues. J was trimmed by 5 bases and V by 5 bases; bases with no gene match: 10. The germline CDR1 and CDR2 sequences are MNHNS and SASEGT. CDR3 sequence reads: CASSIHSGSGNEQYF. The DNA of the CDR3 is TGTGCCAGCAGTATCCATAGCGGGAGTGGCAACGAGCAGTACTTC.

The chain joins TRBV18 to TRBJ2-1, with D tentatively TRBD1 (6 bases). CDR1 is KGHSH, CDR2 LQKENI, per germline. The CDR3 runs to 15 residues. V was shortened by 1 base and J by 5 bases, with 12 bases between the two germline ends. The CDR3 protein is CASSPQGQPNNEQFF. The CDR3 region has the DNA TGTGCCAGCTCACCACAGGGACAACCTAACAATGAGCAGTTCTTC.

The rearrangement links TRBV5-5 to TRBJ1-5; D is possibly TRBD1 (6 bases). The CDR3 length is 18 residues. Germline CDR1 reads SGHKS; CDR2 reads YYEKEE (reference sequence). V was cut by 6 bases and J by 0 bases, with 22 bases left in between. CDR3 nucleotide sequence: TGTGCCAGCACTCCACCCGGGGGGCCGACGAGTAGCAATCAGCCCCAGCATTTT. It specifies CASTPPGGPTSSNQPQHF. Supplemented by reference TRBV5-5 and TRBJ1-5, the full variable domain reads DAGVTQSPTHLIKTRGQQVTLRCSPISGHKSVSWYQQVLGQGPQFIFQYYEKEERGRGNFPDRFSARQFPNYSSELNVNALLLGDSALYLCASTPPGGPTSSNQPQHFGDGTRLSIL.

This clone showed up just a few times. This chain joins TRBV18 and TRBJ1-2; tentatively, D is TRBD1 (5 bases). Trimming shortened V by 6 bases and J by 8 bases, and 16 bases separated the two germline ends. Germline values: CDR1 KGHSH, CDR2 LQKENI. The length of the CDR3 is 13 residues. CDR3 region: CASSPRGIGGYTF. The CDR3 coding sequence is TGTGCCAGCTCTCCCCGGGGGATAGGAGGCTACACCTTC.

This clone is medium-sized. The gene calls are TRBV9 and TRBJ2-7, with D tentatively TRBD2 (6 bases). From germline, CDR1 is SGDLS and CDR2 YYNGEE. This CDR3 is 16 amino acids long. V was trimmed by 0 bases and J by 2 bases, leaving 15 bases between them. The CDR3: CASSVGPAEGTYEQYF. The CDR3 nucleotides are TGTGCCAGCAGCGTAGGGCCCGCGGAGGGAACCTACGAGCAGTACTTC.

This sequence joins TRBV7-9 and TRBJ2-1, with a tentative D call TRBD2 (5 bases). V lost 5 bases to trimming and J lost 4 bases, with 15 bases between them. Germline V gene sequence: CDR1 SEHNR, CDR2 FQNEAQ (reference sequence). The CDR3 has 15 amino acids. For the CDR3, the DNA is TGTGCCAGCAGCCCCCGCCAGGAGGTTTACAATGAGCAGTTCTTC. Translated: CASSPRQEVYNEQFF.

The chain has TRBV6-1 and TRBJ2-5; D unresolved. CDR3 size: 13 residues. V dropped 6 bases and J dropped 3 bases, with 11 bases sitting between them. Germline V lookup: CDR1 MNHNS, CDR2 SASEGT. CDR3 bases: TGTGCCAGCAGGTACAGAGCCGAAGAGACCCAGTACTTC. Residues: CASRYRAEETQYF.

This rearrangement joins TRBV5-1 to TRBJ2-2; D possibly corresponds to TRBD2 (5 bases). With 5 bases removed from V and 3 bases from J, the gap between germline ends came to 14 bases. Germline V gives CDR1 SGHRS, CDR2 YFSETQ. This CDR3 spans 15 amino acids. The CDR3 sequence: CASSLGVSDTGELFF. CDR3 DNA: TGCGCCAGCAGTCTGGGAGTTTCGGACACCGGGGAGCTGTTTTTT.

This chain links TRBV4-1 with TRBJ2-3; 10 bases are a match to TRBD1. Germline values: CDR1 MGHRA, CDR2 YSYEKL. The V segment lost 4 bases and the J segment 7 bases; nucleotides outside the gene matches: 8. The CDR3 is 15 residues long. The CDR3 loop is CASSPGTGVYHTQYF. CDR3 DNA sequence: TGCGCCAGCAGCCCCGGGACAGGGGTCTACCATACGCAGTATTTT.

V gene TRBV5-6 combines with J gene TRBJ2-1; 9 nucleotides match TRBD2. In germline, CDR1 is SGHDT, CDR2 YYEEEE. V dropped 4 bases and J dropped 1; count of bases not matched to a gene: 6. The CDR3 runs to 16 residues. The CDR3 region is CASSARAGGSYNEQFF. The DNA for the CDR3 is TGTGCCAGCAGCGCCCGAGCGGGAGGTTCCTACAATGAGCAGTTCTTC. The whole variable domain, remainder taken from reference TRBV5-6 and TRBJ2-1, is DAGVTQSPTHLIKTRGQQVTLRCSPKSGHDTVSWYQQALGQGPQFIFQYYEEEERQRGNFPDRFSGHQFPNYSSELNVNALLLGDSALYLCASSARAGGSYNEQFFGPGTRLTVL.

This clone has more than one count but fewer than ten. The rearrangement uses TRBV7-2 and TRBJ2-3, with a weak D call TRBD2 (6 bases). CDR1 and CDR2 from the germline V gene are SGHTA and FQGNSA. Trimming took 2 bases from V and 2 from J, leaving 11 bases between them. This CDR3 spans 15 amino acids. CDR3: CASSLRSGSTDTQYF. CDR3 DNA: TGTGCCAGCAGCTTACGGAGCGGGTCCACAGATACGCAGTATTTT.

The chain uses TRBV27 and TRBJ2-2; D is perhaps TRBD2 (6 bases). Trimming removed 6 bases at V and 4 bases at J, with 15 bases between. Looked up from germline, CDR1 is MNHEY and CDR2 is SMNVEV (reference sequence). This CDR3 has 15 residues. CDR3 in amino acids: CASRLFGSSTGELFF. In DNA, the CDR3 is TGTGCCAGCAGACTCTTCGGGAGTTCCACCGGGGAGCTGTTTTTT.

This sequence joins TRBV28 and TRBJ2-7, with 8 bases that match TRBD2. With 5 bases clipped from V and 2 bases from J, the junction kept 8 bases outside the gene matches. Germline V lookup: CDR1 MDHEN, CDR2 SYDVKM. This CDR3 is 15 amino acids long. As DNA, the CDR3 is TGTGCCAGCAGTCCCCTCAGCGGGAGCGCCTACGAGCAGTACTTC. It specifies CASSPLSGSAYEQYF.

The chain combines TRBV10-3 with TRBJ2-3, with 10 bases fitting TRBD2. The ends lost 0 bases at V and 7 bases at J; junction bases unmatched: 7. The CDR3 loop spans 16 amino acids. CDR1 is ENHRY and CDR2 is SYGVKD in the germline V gene. The CDR3 sequence: CAISESAGTSVHTQYF. CDR3 DNA: TGTGCCATCAGTGAGTCGGCTGGGACTAGCGTACATACGCAGTATTTT.

The CDR3 DNA reads TGTGCCAGCAGCAATAGCGGAGAGCAGTTCTTC. Residues: CASSNSGEQFF. The chain couples TRBV7-2 to TRBJ2-1; D might be TRBD2 (6 bases). V lost 5 bases and J lost 10, with 9 bases in between. The CDR3 runs 11 residues. CDR1 SGHTA and CDR2 FQGNSA come from the germline V gene.

The CDR3 coding sequence is TGTGCCAGCAGCCCCTCGGACTCCACAGATACGCAGTATTTT. This sequence encodes CASSPSDSTDTQYF. The gene calls are TRBV11-2 and TRBJ2-3, with a weak D call TRBD2 (5 bases). V was clipped by 5 bases and J by 2 bases, with 11 bases between them. The CDR3 covers 14 residues. The germline V gene encodes CDR1 SGHAT and CDR2 FQNNGV. The whole variable domain, filled in from reference TRBV11-2 and TRBJ2-3, reads EAGVAQSPRYKIIEKRQSVAFWCNPISGHATLYWYQQILGQGPKLLIQFQNNGVVDDSQLPKDRFSAERLKGVDSTLKIQPAKLEDSAVYLCASSPSDSTDTQYFGPGTRLTVL.

The chain uses TRBV5-6 and TRBJ2-7; weak D call: TRBD2 (8 bases). The length of the CDR3 is 16 residues. The ends were cut back, 2 bases at V and 4 bases at J, with 19 bases in the middle. From germline, CDR1 is SGHDT and CDR2 YYEEEE. CDR3 nucleotides: TGTGCCAGCAGCTTACAGGGGACCCGCGGGAGGTACGAGCAGTACTTC. It specifies CASSLQGTRGRYEQYF.

This rearrangement joins TRBV5-8 to TRBJ2-7; the match to TRBD2 covers 8 bases. Germline V CDR1 and CDR2: SGHTS, YDEGEE. The ends lost 0 bases at V and 6 bases at J; junction bases unmatched: 5. CDR3 length: 14 amino acids. CDR3 amino acids: CASSLAGGAGEQYF. The CDR3 coding sequence is TGTGCCAGCAGCTTGGCCGGGGGGGCGGGCGAGCAGTACTTC. The full variable domain, completed using reference TRBV5-8 and TRBJ2-7, is EAGVTQSPTHLIKTRGQQATLRCSPISGHTSVYWYQQALGLGLQFLLWYDEGEERNRGNFPPRFSGRQFPNYSSELNVNALELEDSALYLCASSLAGGAGEQYFGPGTRLTVT.

CDR3 loop: CASSYGDRGRSPLHF. The CDR3 nucleotides read TGTGCCAGCAGTTACGGAGACAGGGGGCGTTCACCCCTCCACTTT. The rearrangement links TRBV6-6 to TRBJ1-6; the match to TRBD1 covers 10 bases. Germline loops: CDR1 MNHNY, CDR2 SVGAGI (reference sequence). Trimming took 2 bases from V and 9 from J; bases not matched to a gene: 4. The CDR3 length is 15 residues.

This clone turned up a few times. The V call is TRBV15, the J call TRBJ2-1; tentative D call: TRBD2 (6 bases). V was pared by 1 base and J by 9 bases, with 19 bases between. Germline CDR1 and CDR2: LNHNV and YYDKDF (reference sequence). This CDR3 is built from 16 residues. CDR3 DNA: TGTGCCACCAGCAGAGCCCGACTAGTATCAGGCACTGAGCAGTTCTTC. It is translated as CATSRARLVSGTEQFF.

The rearrangement joins TRBV18 to TRBJ2-5; maybe TRBD1 (6 bases). Trimming took 5 bases from V and 3 from J, leaving 13 bases between them. The CDR3 spans 14 residues. The germline gives CDR1 KGHSH, CDR2 LQKENI. The CDR3 loop is CASSVGAGEETQYF. CDR3 DNA sequence: TGTGCCAGCTCAGTGGGGGCAGGGGAAGAGACCCAGTACTTC.

The chain is built from TRBV12-5 and TRBJ1-6; TRBD1 matches at 7 bases. V gave up 3 bases and J gave up 6 bases; unmatched junction bases: 14. CDR1 and CDR2 from the germline V gene are LGHNT and FRNRAP. The CDR3 is 18 residues long. CDR3 residues: CASGFYPLAGGGNSPLHF. DNA for the CDR3: TGTGCTAGTGGTTTTTACCCCCTGGCAGGGGGTGGTAATTCACCCCTCCACTTT.

The V call is TRBV11-3, the J call TRBJ2-5; 7 bases align to TRBD1. CDR3 length: 14 amino acids. V gave up 5 bases and J gave up 3 bases; unmatched junction bases: 6. In germline, CDR1 is SGHNT, CDR2 YENEEA. The CDR3 region is CASSRKGGEETQYF. CDR3 in DNA: TGTGCCAGCAGCCGGAAAGGGGGCGAAGAGACCCAGTACTTC.

The V gene is TRBV5-1, the J gene TRBJ2-7, with 8 bases lining up with TRBD2. The germline V gene has CDR1 SGHRS and CDR2 YFSETQ. Losses at the gene ends were 1 base for V and 7 bases for J; bases not matched to a gene: 10. This CDR3 is 15 amino acids long. The CDR3 spells CASSLSASGSGEQYF. CDR3 sequence (DNA): TGCGCCAGCAGCTTGTCGGCTAGCGGGTCCGGGGAGCAGTACTTC.

V usage is TRBV4-2 and J usage is TRBJ2-1; 9 bases fit TRBD1. V shed 0 bases and J 5 bases; nucleotides not matched to a gene: 5. This CDR3 has 16 residues. CDR1 is LGHNA and CDR2 is YNFKEQ in the germline V gene. The CDR3 here is CASSQDPQGADNEQFF. For the CDR3, the DNA is TGTGCCAGCAGCCAAGACCCACAGGGGGCAGACAATGAGCAGTTCTTC.